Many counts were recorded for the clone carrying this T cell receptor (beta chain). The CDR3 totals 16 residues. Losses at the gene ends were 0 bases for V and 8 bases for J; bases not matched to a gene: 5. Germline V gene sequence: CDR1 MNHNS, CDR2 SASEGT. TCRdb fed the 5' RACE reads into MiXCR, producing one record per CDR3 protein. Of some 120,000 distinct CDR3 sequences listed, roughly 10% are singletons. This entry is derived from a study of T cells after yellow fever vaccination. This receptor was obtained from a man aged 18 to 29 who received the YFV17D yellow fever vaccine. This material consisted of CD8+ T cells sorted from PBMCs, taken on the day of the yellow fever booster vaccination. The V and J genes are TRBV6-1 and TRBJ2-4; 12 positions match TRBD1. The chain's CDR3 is CASSEAQGTGGDIQYF. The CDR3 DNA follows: TGTGCCAGCAGTGAAGCGCAGGGGACAGGGGGCGACATTCAGTACTTC.